This T cell receptor beta chain was identified during a study of T cells after yellow fever vaccination. TCRdb independently ran MiXCR on the 5' RACE reads; one entry per CDR3 protein. This table holds some 390,000 distinct CDR3 sequences, more than 5.5% found once. CDR1 is DFQATT and CDR2 is SNEGSKA in the germline V gene (reference sequence). Deletions cut 5 bases from V and 4 bases from J, with 14 bases between. This CDR3 is 13 amino acids long. The sequence was obtained from a man aged 25 to 40 who received the YFV17D yellow fever vaccine. The chain employs TRBV20-1 and TRBJ1-2, with a possible D match to TRBD1 (5 bases). The sample in question was PBMCs, obtained 5 days after the yellow fever booster vaccination. The CDR3 DNA follows: TGCAGTGCTCCGGTACAGGAGTTCTATGGCTACACCTTC. Translating gives CSAPVQEFYGYTF.